Each of the 20 T cell receptor beta chains below was sequenced from the same sample in a study of shared T cell receptors in the human thymus. Clones were read by immunoSEQ multiplex PCR, and TCRdb kept only the in-frame ones, dropping some. The sample yields 500,000 to 750,000 clones, 88% seen once. These data were also reused for a study on human thymus T cells.

Sequences were obtained from thymocytes. Every receptor here comes from a boy younger than two with a congenital heart defect.

This chain links TRBV5-6 with TRBJ2-7, with TRBD2 as a possible D gene (6 bases). CDR3 length equals 15 residues. Germline CDR1 SGHDT, CDR2 YYEEEE. With 2 bases removed from V and 1 base from J, the gap between germline ends came to 13 bases. The CDR3 bases are TGTGCCAGCAGCTTCGGGGCGGGACGGTCCTACGAGCAGTACTTC. This encodes CASSFGAGRSYEQYF.

The rearrangement links TRBV4-3 to TRBJ2-7; a weak D match, TRBD2 (6 bases). The germline V gene encodes CDR1 LGHNA and CDR2 YSLEER. V was shortened by 3 bases and J by 3 bases, with 21 bases between the two germline ends. This CDR3 is built from 17 residues. Here the CDR3 reads CASSQDGTNGSSYEQYF. CDR3 coding DNA: TGCGCCAGCAGCCAGGACGGAACTAACGGGAGTAGCTACGAGCAGTACTTC.

V gene TRBV2 combines with J gene TRBJ1-2; tentatively, D is TRBD1 (5 bases). Germline V gives CDR1 SNHLY, CDR2 FYNNEI. Trimming shortened V by 0 bases and J by 0 bases, and 8 bases separated the two germline ends. The CDR3 loop spans 15 amino acids. The CDR3 is CASSEAEGANYGYTF. The CDR3 DNA follows: TGTGCCAGCAGTGAAGCGGAAGGGGCTAACTATGGCTACACCTTC.

The chain uses TRBV28 and TRBJ1-5; no clear D gene. Germline assignment: CDR1 MDHEN and CDR2 SYDVKM. The ends were cut back, 6 bases at V and 2 bases at J, with 14 bases in the middle. There are 15 residues in the CDR3. CDR3 protein: CASRRQERGNQPQHF. DNA for the CDR3: TGTGCCAGCAGACGTCAAGAGCGGGGCAATCAGCCCCAGCATTTT.

The rearrangement joins TRBV4-1 to TRBJ2-7; D may be TRBD1 (6 bases). CDR1 and CDR2 from the germline V gene are MGHRA and YSYEKL. The V end was cut by 0 bases, the J end by 0 bases, with 12 bases between. This CDR3 is 16 amino acids long. The CDR3 is CASSQDPGALSYEQYF. In DNA, the CDR3 is TGCGCCAGCAGCCAAGATCCAGGGGCCCTCTCCTACGAGCAGTACTTC.

The V and J genes are TRBV4-3 and TRBJ1-1; the match to TRBD1 covers 8 bases. V shed 0 bases and J 7 bases; nucleotides not matched to a gene: 13. This CDR3 is built from 17 residues. In germline, CDR1 is LGHNA, CDR2 YSLEER. This chain's CDR3 is CASSQDKVARGRGEAFF. The CDR3 nucleotides are TGCGCCAGCAGCCAAGATAAGGTAGCCAGGGGGCGTGGTGAAGCTTTCTTT.

The gene calls are TRBV4-3 and TRBJ1-1; D is perhaps TRBD1 (5 bases). CDR1 and CDR2 from the germline V gene are LGHNA and YSLEER. With 4 bases removed from V and 5 bases from J, the gap between germline ends came to 17 bases. This CDR3 is built from 15 residues. CDR3 amino acids: CASSRNGGAGTEAFF. DNA of the CDR3: TGCGCCAGCAGCCGAAACGGAGGGGCGGGTACTGAAGCTTTCTTT.

In this sample, this clone turned up a few times. Here the CDR3 reads CASIPGRGDYEQYF. CDR3 bases: TGTGCCAGCATCCCTGGCCGGGGGGACTACGAGCAGTACTTC. The gene calls are TRBV6-1 and TRBJ2-7, with 7 bases identical to TRBD2. The CDR3 is made up of 14 amino acids. The V gene's germline CDR1 is MNHNS and CDR2 SASEGT. V dropped 7 bases and J dropped 3; count of bases not matched to a gene: 9.

The V call is TRBV6-5, the J call TRBJ2-1; the D gene is possibly TRBD2 (6 bases). Germline V gives CDR1 MNHEY, CDR2 SVGAGI. The CDR3 contains 14 residues. The V and J ends lost 8 bases and 0 bases respectively, with 11 bases between them. CDR3 amino acids: CASGNGGSYNEQFF. CDR3 DNA sequence: TGTGCCAGCGGCAACGGGGGCTCCTACAATGAGCAGTTCTTC.

In this sample, this clone turned up once. The chain carries TRBV18 and TRBJ2-3, with 7 positions matching TRBD1. Germline loops: CDR1 KGHSH, CDR2 LQKENI. CDR3 length: 16 residues. J was trimmed by 2 bases and V by 4 bases; bases with no gene match: 9. CDR3 amino acids: CASSQQGPPFTDTQYF. The CDR3 DNA sequence: TGTGCCAGCTCACAACAGGGGCCCCCTTTCACAGATACGCAGTATTTT.

This chain joins TRBV19 and TRBJ2-7, with 9 bases fitting TRBD2. The CDR3 length is 13 residues. V lost 6 bases and J lost 6; bases outside the gene matches: 6. The germline CDR1 and CDR2 sequences are LNHDA and SQIVND (reference sequence). DNA of the CDR3: TGTGCCAGTAGCGGGACTAGCTCGAGCGAGCAGTACTTC. Amino acid sequence: CASSGTSSSEQYF.

The chain uses TRBV20-1 and TRBJ2-7; perhaps TRBD2 as D (5 bases). The CDR3 sequence is 11 residues long. Germline assignment: CDR1 DFQATT and CDR2 SNEGSKA (reference sequence). Trimming stripped 8 bases from V and 7 bases from J, with 15 bases between. Here the CDR3 DNA reads TGCAGTAGTCTCGGGGTTCGGGAGCAGTACTTC. Amino acid sequence: CSSLGVREQYF.

This clone has only a few counts. V is TRBV12-5 and J is TRBJ2-3; a possible D gene is TRBD2 (5 bases). Germline CDR1 and CDR2: LGHNT and FRNRAP. V lost 8 bases to trimming and J lost 5 bases, with 11 bases between them. The CDR3 covers 12 residues. CDR3 loop: CASPGYGDTQYF. CDR3 nucleotides: TGTGCTAGTCCGGGGTATGGAGATACGCAGTATTTT.

This clone appeared once. The chain is built from TRBV5-1 and TRBJ2-4; 10 bases map to TRBD2. Germline V gene lookup returns CDR1 SGHRS and CDR2 YFSETQ. V was clipped by 3 bases and J by 0 bases; unmatched bases: 9. The CDR3 sequence is 18 residues long. CDR3 amino acids: CASSWGLAGAIAKNIQYF. In DNA form, the CDR3 reads TGCGCCAGCAGCTGGGGCCTAGCGGGAGCGATAGCCAAAAACATTCAGTACTTC.

This clone was recorded only once. This chain links TRBV4-3 with TRBJ2-3, with 15 nucleotides matching TRBD2. This CDR3 spans 18 amino acids. Germline V CDR1 and CDR2: LGHNA, YSLEER. The junction had 11 bases not matched to a gene; V was cut back by 5 bases and J by 5 bases. CDR3 region: CASSTCPGLAGGGDTQYF. The CDR3 DNA reads as TGCGCCAGCAGCACCTGCCCGGGACTAGCGGGAGGTGGAGATACGCAGTATTTT.

The chain carries TRBV10-3 and TRBJ2-7; TRBD2 matches 8 bases. The CDR3 has 15 residues. The V gene end was trimmed by 4 bases and the J gene end by 6 bases; junction bases not matched to a gene: 11. The germline CDR1 and CDR2 sequences are ENHRY and SYGVKD. The CDR3 loop reads CAISVERERVFEQYF. The CDR3 DNA reads TGTGCCATCAGTGTTGAGCGGGAGAGGGTCTTCGAGCAGTACTTC.

The V and J genes are TRBV6-5 and TRBJ2-5; 7 bases are a match to TRBD2. The CDR3 covers 16 residues. The V segment lost 2 bases and the J segment 5 bases; nucleotides outside the gene matches: 11. Germline V gene lookup returns CDR1 MNHEY and CDR2 SVGAGI. CDR3 in amino acids: CASSYLAETQFETQYF. The CDR3 DNA is TGTGCCAGCAGTTACCTAGCGGAAACCCAGTTTGAGACCCAGTACTTC.

The V call is TRBV10-3, the J call TRBJ2-7, with 14 bases identical to TRBD2. This CDR3 spans 20 amino acids. V was clipped by 7 bases and J by 0 bases; unmatched bases: 17. Per germline, CDR1 ENHRY and CDR2 SYGVKD. The CDR3 DNA follows: TGTGCCATCACCTCAGGGACTAGCGGGAGTCTGGCGGGGCCCTCCTACGAGCAGTACTTC. Its protein product is CAITSGTSGSLAGPSYEQYF.

The rearrangement joins TRBV27 to TRBJ1-2, with 8 bases lining up with TRBD1. V shed 6 bases, J shed 4 bases, and the junction held 1 base outside the gene matches. CDR3 size: 12 residues. Germline-derived CDR1 and CDR2 are MNHEY and SMNVEV (reference sequence). In DNA form, the CDR3 reads TGTGCCAGCAGCGACAGGGGCTATGGCTACACCTTC. This sequence encodes CASSDRGYGYTF.

The gene calls are TRBV2 and TRBJ1-5; possible D gene TRBD1, 5 bases. Trimming took 1 base from V and 7 from J, leaving 14 bases between them. CDR1 is SNHLY and CDR2 is FYNNEI in the germline V gene. The CDR3 has 15 residues. Here the CDR3 DNA reads TGTGCCAGCAGTGAAGTTTGGCAGGGTAACCAGCCCCAGCATTTT. This translates into CASSEVWQGNQPQHF.